These T cell receptor beta chains were read from a single sample in a study of T cells in Graves' hyperthyroidism and ophthalmopathy. Using its own MiXCR run on the multiplex PCR reads, TCRdb lists one record per CDR3 protein. The repertoire holds about 720,000 distinct CDR3 sequences, with roughly 17% as singletons. The sequenced sample was blood. The receptors here all came from a young man with Graves' hyperthyroidism. CDR3s include the opening cysteine and the closing phenylalanine or tryptophan. The D gene is left open where the match is weak. Not all rows give a size; the values are once, few, many and, for expanded clones, a class.

- many TRBJ2-7 TRBV20-1 TGCAGTGCTAAACACTCCGGCGAGCAGTACTTC CSAKHSGEQYF
- many TRBJ1-5 TRBV20-1 TGCAGTGCTACTTCCGGAGGCGCCAATCAGCCCCAGCATTTT CSATSGGANQPQHF
- many TRBJ2-5 TRBV3-1 TGTGCCAGCAGCCAAGTTCTCAGCGCGACCCAGTACTTC CASSQVLSATQYF
- - TRBJ2-7 TRBV4-1 TGCGCCAGCAGCCAAGTCCGGGACACCTACGAGCAGTACTTC CASSQVRDTYEQYF
TRBD1 many TRBJ2-1 TRBV20-1 TGCAGTGCTAGAGGACAGGGGGCTGAATACGAGCAGTTCTTC CSARGQGAEYEQFF
- many TRBJ1-5 TRBV28 TGTGCCAGCAGTTTATGGGGGGGCAACAATCAGCCCCAGCATTTT CASSLWGGNNQPQHF
- - TRBJ2-1 TRBV24-1 TGTGCCACCAGTGATTCCTACATCAATGAGCAGTTCTTC CATSDSYINEQFF
TRBD2 few TRBJ2-7 TRBV19 TGTGCCAGTAGTATCCGGACGGGGGGTCCCTACGAGCAGTACTTC CASSIRTGGPYEQYF
- - TRBJ2-5 TRBV4-2 TGTGCCAGCAGCCCGATGCCGGGGGTGGAGACCCAGTACTTC CASSPMPGVETQYF
TRBD2 - TRBJ2-3 TRBV5-1 TGCGCCAGCAGCGTAGCGGGAGGGGGGGGCTGGAATACGCAGTATTTT CASSVAGGGGWNTQYF
- many TRBJ1-5 TRBV2 TGTGCCAGCCGTCAGGAGGGCAATCAGCCCCAGCATTTT CASRQEGNQPQHF
TRBD2 - TRBJ2-3 TRBV11-2 TGTGCCAGCAGCTTAGATCCCGGGACTAGCGGGAGGAAAGATACGCAGTATTTT CASSLDPGTSGRKDTQYF
- few TRBJ2-7 TRBV5-5 TGTGCCAGCAGCTTGCTCAAGGGGGACGAGCAGTACTTC CASSLLKGDEQYF
- - TRBJ2-5 TRBV6-5 TGTGCCAGCAGTTACAGGGGTCGTGGAGAGACCCAGTACTTC CASSYRGRGETQYF
- few TRBJ2-7 TRBV6-1 TGTGCCAGCAGCATAGCTGAGCTGCAGGGCGAGCAGTACTTC CASSIAELQGEQYF
- many TRBJ2-1 TRBV7-2 TGTGCCAGCAGCTTAAGGCAAGGTGCCTACAATGAGCAGTTCTTC CASSLRQGAYNEQFF
- - TRBJ2-6 TRBV6-1 TGTGCCTCCCAGGGGGGGTCCTCTGGGGCCAACGTCCTGACTTTC CASQGGSSGANVLTF
- many TRBJ1-2 TRBV7-3 TGTGCCAGCAGCTTAAATCCTGGGGTTGGTGGCTACACCTTC CASSLNPGVGGYTF
- many TRBJ1-1 TRBV20-1 TGCAGTGCTAGAGAAGGCGTAGCATTCCCCTGGACCCCACTACAAAATGAAGCTTTCTTT CSAREGVAFPWTPLQNEAFF
TRBD1 many TRBJ2-1 TRBV2 TGTGCCAGCAGTGGACAGGGGAATGAGCAGTTCTTC CASSGQGNEQFF